These 32 T cell receptor beta chains came from one sample sequenced in a study of T cell responses to AZD1222 COVID-19 vaccine. Assay used: immunoSEQ multiplex PCR; TCRdb lists only in-frame clones, some missing. Found here are more than 95,000 clones, 90% to 95% of them singletons; the top ten hold just under 3%. Sequences were derived from peripheral blood, sampled on day 0 of AZD1222 vaccination. The receptor source for this set is an adult in good health.

The J gene is TRBJ2-7, the V gene TRBV27; TRBD1 or TRBD2 may be the D gene (5 bases each). Germline V CDR1 and CDR2: MNHEY, SMNVEV (reference sequence). V was clipped by 7 bases and J by 3 bases, with 16 bases between them. CDR3 length: 14 amino acids. As DNA, the CDR3 is TGTGCCAGCAAGAGGCAGGGAGAAGGCTACGAGCAGTACTTC. It encodes CASKRQGEGYEQYF.

The V call is TRBV3-1 (or the pseudogene TRBV3-2), the J call TRBJ1-5; D perhaps matches TRBD1 (6 bases). The V end was cut by 4 bases, the J end by 3 bases, with 16 bases between. Germline CDR1 LGHDT, CDR2 YNNKEL (reference sequence). CDR3 length: 16 amino acids. The CDR3 here is CASSLKPGANNQPQHF. The CDR3 coding sequence is TGTGCCAGCAGCCTAAAGCCAGGGGCCAACAATCAGCCCCAGCATTTT.

This chain links TRBV5-1 with TRBJ1-1; maybe TRBD1 (5 bases). V lost 4 bases and J 0 bases, leaving 13 bases between the germline ends. This CDR3 has 15 residues. Germline V CDR1 and CDR2: SGHRS, YFSETQ. CDR3: CASSPAGALNTEAFF. The CDR3 DNA sequence: TGCGCCAGCAGCCCGGCCGGGGCTTTGAACACTGAAGCTTTCTTT.

The chain is built from TRBV5-6 and TRBJ2-5, with TRBD2 identical over 9 bases. V lost 3 bases to trimming and J lost 2 bases; unmatched junction nucleotides: 8. The CDR3 has 16 residues. Germline-derived CDR1 and CDR2 are SGHDT and YYEEEE. The CDR3 DNA follows: TGTGCCAGCAGCTGGGCTAGCGGGACTCCTCAAGAGACCCAGTACTTC. Translation: CASSWASGTPQETQYF.

The rearrangement uses TRBV6-2 or TRBV6-3 and TRBJ1-1, with 7 bases lining up with TRBD1. There are 14 residues in the CDR3. Germline V CDR1 and CDR2: MNHEY, SVGEGT. Losses at the gene ends were 5 bases for V and 4 bases for J; bases not matched to a gene: 7. The CDR3: CASSRGRGGTEAFF. In nucleotides, the CDR3 is TGTGCCAGCAGTCGGGGCAGGGGGGGCACTGAAGCTTTCTTT.

The chain couples TRBV28 to TRBJ1-4, with TRBD1 matching 7 bases. Germline CDR1 is MDHEN and CDR2 is SYDVKM. Trimming cost V 4 bases and J 9 bases; bases outside gene matches: 11. The CDR3 runs 15 residues. The CDR3 sequence: CASSSPGQKNKKLFF. In DNA form, the CDR3 reads TGTGCCAGCAGTTCACCGGGACAGAAAAATAAAAAACTGTTTTTT. The variable domain in full, completed from reference TRBV28 and TRBJ1-4, reads DVKVTQSSRYLVKRTGEKVFLECVQDMDHENMFWYRQDPGLGLRLIYFSYDVKMKEKGDIPEGYSVSREKKERFSLILESASTNQTSMYLCASSSPGQKNKKLFFGSGTQLSVL.

The J gene is TRBJ1-6, the V gene TRBV6-1; D is perhaps TRBD1 (5 bases). Looked up from germline, CDR1 is MNHNS and CDR2 is SASEGT. V was shortened by 2 bases and J by 6 bases, with 8 bases between the two germline ends. The CDR3 is 14 amino acids. The DNA for the CDR3 is TGTGCCAGCAGTGAATCCGGGGCTAATTCACCCCTCCACTTT. This gives the protein CASSESGANSPLHF.

V is TRBV27 and J is TRBJ2-5, with a possible D match to TRBD1 (5 bases). This CDR3 has 15 amino acids. Trimming took 3 bases from V and 3 from J, leaving 14 bases between them. Germline CDR1 reads MNHEY; CDR2 reads SMNVEV (reference sequence). DNA of the CDR3: TGTGCCAGCAGTTTTATTGGGCAGGGTGAAGAGACCCAGTACTTC. It is translated as CASSFIGQGEETQYF.

The V and J genes are TRBV3-1 (or the pseudogene TRBV3-2) and TRBJ2-7, with 7 nucleotides matching TRBD1. V trimming: 1 base; J trimming: 1 base; junction bases outside the gene matches: 1. The CDR3 length is 14 residues. Germline V gene lookup returns CDR1 LGHDT and CDR2 YNNKEL (reference sequence). The DNA for the CDR3 is TGTGCCAGCAGCCAAGTACAGGGGTCCTACGAGCAGTACTTC. Translated, it gives CASSQVQGSYEQYF.

The chain has TRBV9 and TRBJ2-7, with a weak D call TRBD2 (6 bases). CDR1 SGDLS and CDR2 YYNGEE come from the germline V gene. This CDR3 spans 15 amino acids. V shed 0 bases and J shed 3 bases, with 13 bases lying between them. The CDR3 loop is CASSVGGGAGYEQYF. CDR3 nucleotide sequence: TGTGCCAGCAGCGTAGGCGGCGGGGCGGGCTACGAGCAGTACTTC.

V usage is TRBV28 and J usage is TRBJ1-5; TRBD1 matches 8 bases. The CDR3 is made up of 16 amino acids. Germline CDR1 is MDHEN and CDR2 is SYDVKM. Germline trimming cut 4 bases from V and 6 bases from J; bases unmatched to any gene: 11. The CDR3 spells CASSSERTGYTQPQHF. The CDR3 DNA follows: TGTGCCAGCAGTTCCGAGAGGACAGGGTATACTCAGCCCCAGCATTTT.

This clone was seen once. V gene TRBV10-1 combines with J gene TRBJ1-1; 10 nucleotides line up with TRBD1. The CDR3 has 16 residues. CDR1 and CDR2 from the germline V gene are WNHNN and SYGVQD (reference sequence). Trimming took 4 bases from V and 5 from J; bases not matched to a gene: 10. CDR3 nucleotide sequence: TGCGCCAGCAGTGCGAACACCGGGACAGGGGTAACTGAAGCTTTCTTT. It specifies CASSANTGTGVTEAFF.

The table lists this clone with a count of one. The chain carries TRBV4-1 and TRBJ1-2, with D uncertain. Per the germline V gene, CDR1 is MGHRA and CDR2 is YSYEKL. The CDR3 runs to 15 residues. V lost 0 bases to trimming and J lost 5 bases, with 13 bases between them. CDR3 amino acids: CASSQDTTVGYGYTF. The CDR3, as DNA: TGCGCCAGCAGCCAAGATACAACAGTGGGGTATGGCTACACCTTC.

The chain employs TRBV30 and TRBJ1-2; D remains ambiguous. This CDR3 is built from 13 residues. The germline gives CDR1 GTSNPN, CDR2 SVGIG (reference sequence). V lost 0 bases and J lost 4, with 9 bases in between. CDR3 sequence: CAWSVSSVYGYTF. CDR3 nucleotides: TGTGCCTGGAGTGTTAGTTCGGTCTATGGCTACACCTTC.

The genes are TRBV29-1 and TRBJ2-2; TRBD1 matches at 7 bases. This CDR3 has 13 residues. V trimming: 4 bases; J trimming: 7 bases; junction bases outside the gene matches: 6. Looked up from germline, CDR1 is SQVTM and CDR2 is ANQGSEA. As DNA, the CDR3 is TGCAGCGTTGCATACAGGGGAGTCGGGGAGCTGTTTTTT. Amino acids: CSVAYRGVGELFF.

This clone was seen only once. V is TRBV19 and J is TRBJ2-5; a weak D match, TRBD2 (6 bases). The CDR3 extends over 15 amino acids. Germline-derived CDR1 and CDR2 are LNHDA and SQIVND (reference sequence). Trimming stripped 1 base from V and 4 bases from J, with 13 bases between. CDR3: CASSIVVGGLETQYF. DNA of the CDR3: TGTGCCAGTAGTATAGTGGTGGGGGGTCTAGAGACCCAGTACTTC.

CDR3 amino acids: CASSPGSGNTIYF. As DNA, the CDR3 is TGTGCCAGCAGTCCGGGGTCTGGAAACACCATATATTTT. The chain combines TRBV12-3 or TRBV12-4 with TRBJ1-3; no firm D call. The CDR3 sequence is 13 residues long. The ends were cut back, 5 bases at V and 1 base at J, with 6 bases in the middle.

The genes are TRBV2 and TRBJ2-2; TRBD1 matches 9 bases. Germline assignment: CDR1 SNHLY and CDR2 FYNNEI. Unmatched junction bases numbered 8, after V lost 9 bases and J lost 6 bases. The CDR3 spans 14 residues. The CDR3 sequence: CASTGTGTPGELFF. In DNA, the CDR3 is TGTGCCAGTACCGGGACAGGGACACCCGGGGAGCTGTTTTTT.

The chain has TRBV9 and TRBJ2-7; 7 nucleotides match TRBD1. CDR1 SGDLS and CDR2 YYNGEE come from the germline V gene. The CDR3 is made up of 13 amino acids. J was trimmed by 4 bases and V by 7 bases; bases with no gene match: 8. CDR3 coding DNA: TGTGCCAGCGGTACAGGGGTTCGGTACGAGCAGTACTTC. Amino acids: CASGTGVRYEQYF.

The chain links TRBV3-1 (or the pseudogene TRBV3-2) to TRBJ2-2; 10 bases agree with TRBD2. V trimming: 4 bases; J trimming: 1 base; junction bases outside the gene matches: 0. The CDR3 loop spans 15 amino acids. Germline V gives CDR1 LGHDT, CDR2 YNNKEL (reference sequence). The CDR3 region has the DNA TGTGCCAGCAGCCGGACTAGCGGGAACACCGGGGAGCTGTTTTTT. Its protein is CASSRTSGNTGELFF.

The genes are TRBV15 and TRBJ1-4; D might be TRBD1 (5 bases). Germline V gene lookup returns CDR1 LNHNV and CDR2 YYDKDF (reference sequence). CDR3 length: 13 residues. The V end lost 1 base, the J end lost 6 bases, and 6 bases lay between the germline ends. CDR3 nucleotide sequence: TGTGCCACCAGCAGAGGGGGGGATGAAAAACTGTTTTTT. Its translation is CATSRGGDEKLFF.

This CDR3 is CATSTTGNTEAFF. The CDR3 region has the DNA TGCGCCACCTCGACGACGGGGAACACTGAAGCTTTCTTT. This sequence joins TRBV10-1 and TRBJ1-1, with no clear D. Germline lookup yields CDR1 WNHNN and CDR2 SYGVQD (reference sequence). Trimming took 10 bases from V and 1 from J, leaving 13 bases between them. This CDR3 has 13 residues.

This chain links TRBV9 with TRBJ2-5; D unresolved. This CDR3 spans 14 amino acids. V lost 2 bases and J 2 bases, leaving 10 bases between the germline ends. Germline CDR1 and CDR2: SGDLS and YYNGEE. This CDR3 reads CASSVGRVQETQYF. CDR3 DNA sequence: TGTGCCAGCAGCGTGGGCCGGGTTCAAGAGACCCAGTACTTC.

The V call is TRBV19, the J call TRBJ2-1, with a weak D call TRBD1 (6 bases). Deletions cut 4 bases from V and 6 bases from J, with 13 bases between. Germline values: CDR1 LNHDA, CDR2 SQIVND (reference sequence). This CDR3 region has 14 residues. The CDR3 nucleotides read TGTGCCAGTAGTAGGGGACAACTAAGCAATGAGCAGTTCTTC. This sequence encodes CASSRGQLSNEQFF.

CDR3 in DNA: TGCGCCAGCTCCCTCGATTCCTACTCCTACAATGAGCAGTTCTTC. Its protein product is CASSLDSYSYNEQFF. This chain uses TRBV10-1 with TRBJ2-1, with unresolved D. The CDR3 sequence is 15 residues long. In germline, CDR1 is WNHNN, CDR2 SYGVQD (reference sequence). Trimming removed 8 bases at V and 0 bases at J, with 14 bases between.

This chain uses TRBV10-3 with TRBJ2-1, with D possibly TRBD1 on 5 matching bases. Deletions cut 7 bases from V and 5 bases from J, with 15 bases between. CDR3 length equals 14 residues. Germline V gives CDR1 ENHRY, CDR2 SYGVKD. The CDR3: CAINRGQGNNEQFF. The CDR3 bases are TGTGCCATCAATCGTGGGCAGGGAAACAATGAGCAGTTCTTC.

J is TRBJ1-5 and V is TRBV19; D uncertain. In germline, CDR1 is LNHDA, CDR2 SQIVND (reference sequence). The V gene lost 8 bases and the J gene lost 5 bases, with 10 bases spanning the gap. The CDR3 totals 12 residues. CDR3 sequence (DNA): TGTGCCAGTTGCTTTGGGGATCAGCCCCAGCATTTT. It encodes CASCFGDQPQHF.

This clone was seen only once. The chain uses TRBV6-5 and TRBJ1-2, with TRBD1 identical over 8 bases. After removal of 6 bases from V and 4 bases from J, the junction contained 10 bases not matched to a gene. Germline CDR1 is MNHEY and CDR2 is SVGAGI. CDR3 size: 15 residues. CDR3 coding DNA: TGTGCCAGCAGCTCAACAGGGGGATCGGGCTATGGCTACACCTTC. Translating it yields CASSSTGGSGYGYTF.

The rearrangement joins TRBV21-1 to TRBJ1-1; TRBD1, the table's D call, was not compared with the DNA. TRBV21-1 is assigned pseudogene status. The CDR3 is 14 residues long. CDR3 DNA sequence: TGTGCCAGCAGTCGTTGGCCTTTGTACACTGAAGCTTTCTTT. Translation: CASSRWPLYTEAFF.

The chain joins TRBV7-8 to TRBJ1-1; weak D call: TRBD1 (6 bases). The V gene's germline CDR1 is SGHVS and CDR2 FQNEAQ. This CDR3 is 14 amino acids long. The germline V and J ends were trimmed by 2 bases and 3 bases, with 10 bases remaining between them. Here the CDR3 DNA reads TGTGCCAGCAGCTTAACACAGGGTTACACTGAAGCTTTCTTT. Its protein product is CASSLTQGYTEAFF.

The chain joins TRBV4-1 to TRBJ2-2; D assignment may be TRBD1 or TRBD2 (5 bases each). The CDR3 runs to 15 residues. The germline V and J ends were trimmed by 1 base and 5 bases, with 11 bases remaining between them. In germline, CDR1 is MGHRA, CDR2 YSYEKL. The CDR3 DNA reads TGCGCCAGCAGCCAAGGTACTAGGGGAACCGGGGAGCTGTTTTTT. Translating gives CASSQGTRGTGELFF.

The chain employs TRBV19 and TRBJ2-6; D uncertain. The V gene lost 5 bases and the J gene lost 0 bases, with 11 bases spanning the gap. Germline CDR1 is LNHDA and CDR2 is SQIVND (reference sequence). CDR3 length: 16 residues. The CDR3 nucleotides are TGTGCCAGTAGTCACCGACTCATCTCTGGGGCCAACGTCCTGACTTTC. This gives the protein CASSHRLISGANVLTF. Complete variable domain (other parts from reference TRBV19 and TRBJ2-6): DGGITQSPKYLFRKEGQNVTLSCEQNLNHDAMYWYRQDPGQGLRLIYYSQIVNDFQKGDIAEGYSVSREKKESFPLTVTSAQKNPTAFYLCASSHRLISGANVLTFGAGSRLTVL.